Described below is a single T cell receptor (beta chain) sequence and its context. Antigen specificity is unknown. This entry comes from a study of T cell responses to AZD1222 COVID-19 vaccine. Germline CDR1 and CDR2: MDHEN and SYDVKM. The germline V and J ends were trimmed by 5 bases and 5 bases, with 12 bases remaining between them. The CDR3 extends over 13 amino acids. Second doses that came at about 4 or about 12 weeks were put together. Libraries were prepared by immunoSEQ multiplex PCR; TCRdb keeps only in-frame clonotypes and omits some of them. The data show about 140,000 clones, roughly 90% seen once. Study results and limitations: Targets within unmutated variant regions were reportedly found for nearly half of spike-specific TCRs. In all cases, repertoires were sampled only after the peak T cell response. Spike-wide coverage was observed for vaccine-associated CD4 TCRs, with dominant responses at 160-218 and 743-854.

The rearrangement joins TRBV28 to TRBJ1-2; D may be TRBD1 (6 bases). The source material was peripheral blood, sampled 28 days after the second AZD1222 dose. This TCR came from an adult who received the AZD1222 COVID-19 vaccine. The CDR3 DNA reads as TGTGCCAGCAGTAGGGACACCTGGTATGGCTACACCTTC. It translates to CASSRDTWYGYTF.